One and the same sample provided the 31 T cell receptor beta chains below, sequenced in a study of blood T cell repertoires in COVID-19. Profiling relied on immunoSEQ multiplex PCR, and the TCRdb table lists in-frame clones only, not all of them. Of hundreds of thousands of clones in the sample, roughly nine tenths are singletons; the top ten hold 2.4%. Sequencing was performed on PBMCs or T cells enriched from blood (not recorded which). These receptors all stem from a woman aged 18-35 years who had recovered from COVID-19.

The chain uses TRBV9 and TRBJ2-3; the match to TRBD1 covers 9 bases. The CDR3 consists of 16 residues. Germline lookup yields CDR1 SGDLS and CDR2 YYNGEE. V lost 1 base and J lost 5; bases outside the gene matches: 8. The CDR3: CASSVSGQGYGDTQYF. The CDR3 DNA reads TGTGCCAGCAGCGTATCGGGACAGGGTTATGGAGATACGCAGTATTTT.

V usage is TRBV20-1 and J usage is TRBJ2-7, with D maybe TRBD2 (6 bases). The V gene's germline CDR1 is DFQATT and CDR2 SNEGSKA (reference sequence). This CDR3 comprises 12 residues. Trimming left V 3 bases short and J 1 base short, with 7 bases between. CDR3 residues: CSASRESYEQYF. The CDR3 bases are TGCAGTGCTAGTCGGGAGTCCTACGAGCAGTACTTC.

A few counts support this clone. The chain carries TRBV12-2 and TRBJ2-5; TRBD2 was called by the table and not checked on the DNA. TRBV12-2 is an annotated pseudogene. The CDR3 spans 13 residues. In DNA, the CDR3 is TGTGCAAGTCGCTTAAGAGCCCAAGAGACCCAGTACTTC. Its protein is CASRLRAQETQYF.

The chain joins TRBV2 to TRBJ1-5; D is unresolved. V gave up 3 bases and J gave up 4 bases, with 13 bases separating them. CDR1 and CDR2 from the germline V gene are SNHLY and FYNNEI. The CDR3 is 15 amino acids. The CDR3 spells CASSDDSAGNQPQHF. The CDR3 bases are TGTGCCAGCAGTGATGATTCCGCGGGAAATCAGCCCCAGCATTTT.

This sequence joins TRBV28 and TRBJ1-2; D might be TRBD1 (5 bases). Germline loops: CDR1 MDHEN, CDR2 SYDVKM. This CDR3 has 17 residues. Trimming pared 2 bases from V and 4 bases from J, leaving 20 bases between. The CDR3 DNA follows: TGTGCCAGCAGTTTAGTATGGGATGAGACAGACCCCTATGGCTACACCTTC. Its protein product is CASSLVWDETDPYGYTF.

This rearrangement joins TRBV5-1 to TRBJ2-1; TRBD1 matches at 7 bases. This CDR3 contains 15 residues. Germline CDR1 reads SGHRS; CDR2 reads YFSETQ. V was clipped by 4 bases and J by 3 bases; unmatched bases: 7. Here the CDR3 reads CASSITGVGYNEQFF. CDR3 DNA sequence: TGCGCCAGCAGCATCACAGGGGTAGGCTACAATGAGCAGTTCTTC.

The chain has TRBV18 and TRBJ1-2, with 9 bases that match TRBD1. The germline V gene has CDR1 KGHSH and CDR2 LQKENI. This CDR3 has 15 amino acids. With 3 bases clipped from V and 3 bases from J, the junction kept 5 bases outside the gene matches. CDR3 DNA sequence: TGTGCCAGCTCACCGGCTTGGGACAGGGACTATGGCTACACCTTC. It encodes CASSPAWDRDYGYTF.

The V call is TRBV4-1, the J call TRBJ1-3; D unclear. With 9 bases removed from V and 5 bases from J, the gap between germline ends came to 17 bases. Germline values: CDR1 MGHRA, CDR2 YSYEKL. CDR3 length: 14 amino acids. The CDR3 is CASTDGTHRNTIYF. Written as DNA, the CDR3 is TGCGCCAGTACAGACGGTACTCATCGAAACACCATATATTTT.

The gene calls are TRBV20-1 and TRBJ2-7; D not resolved. CDR3 length equals 10 residues. The germline gives CDR1 DFQATT, CDR2 SNEGSKA (reference sequence). V lost 3 bases and J lost 3, with 3 bases in between. Here the CDR3 DNA reads TGCAGTGCTAGCAGCTACGAGCAGTACTTC. The encoded protein is CSASSYEQYF.

This chain uses TRBV5-1 with TRBJ1-6; no firm D call. Germline V lookup: CDR1 SGHRS, CDR2 YFSETQ. V was trimmed by 4 bases and J by 8 bases, leaving 10 bases between them. The CDR3 is 13 amino acids. As DNA, the CDR3 is TGCGCCAGCAGCGCAGCCGGGGATTCACCCCTCCACTTT. This sequence encodes CASSAAGDSPLHF.

This clone was seen just once. This sequence joins TRBV19 and TRBJ2-3, with 8 bases fitting TRBD1. The germline V gene encodes CDR1 LNHDA and CDR2 SQIVND (reference sequence). The CDR3 extends over 14 amino acids. With 1 base clipped from V and 3 bases from J, the junction kept 0 bases outside the gene matches. This CDR3 is CASSIGQGTDTQYF. In DNA form, the CDR3 reads TGTGCCAGTAGTATAGGACAGGGGACAGATACGCAGTATTTT.

The chain couples TRBV24-1 to TRBJ1-2; TRBD1 agrees at 8 bases. Germline CDR1 KGHDR, CDR2 SFDVKD. The CDR3 runs to 19 residues. The V gene end was trimmed by 5 bases and the J gene end by 0 bases; junction bases not matched to a gene: 16. The chain's CDR3 is CATSGRQGTGLSANYGYTF. In DNA form, the CDR3 reads TGTGCCACCAGTGGTAGACAGGGGACTGGACTTTCGGCTAACTATGGCTACACCTTC.

The gene calls are TRBV11-2 and TRBJ2-5, with TRBD1 matching over 9 bases. The CDR3 runs 18 residues. The junction had 17 bases not matched to a gene; V was cut back by 5 bases and J by 4 bases. CDR1 and CDR2 (germline): SGHAT, FQNNGV. CDR3 amino acids: CASSPFPGQGLQGETQYF. CDR3 nucleotides: TGTGCCAGCAGCCCCTTCCCGGGACAGGGACTACAGGGAGAGACCCAGTACTTC.

The rearrangement uses TRBV2 and TRBJ2-7, with 9 bases that match TRBD1. The germline V gene encodes CDR1 SNHLY and CDR2 FYNNEI. Germline trimming cut 9 bases from V and 3 bases from J; bases unmatched to any gene: 6. The CDR3 extends over 13 amino acids. The CDR3 sequence is CARAPGQGYEQYF. The CDR3 DNA follows: TGTGCCAGAGCGCCGGGACAGGGCTACGAGCAGTACTTC. Full variable domain (outside the CDR3, taken from reference TRBV2 and TRBJ2-7): EPEVTQTPSHQVTQMGQEVILRCVPISNHLYFYWYRQILGQKVEFLVSFYNNEISEKSEIFDDQFSVERPDGSNFTLKIRSTKLEDSAMYFCARAPGQGYEQYFGPGTRLTVT.

The V call is TRBV5-1, the J call TRBJ2-3; perhaps TRBD1 as D (6 bases). The CDR3 has 16 residues. CDR1 is SGHRS and CDR2 is YFSETQ in the germline V gene. Trimming stripped 3 bases from V and 0 bases from J, with 14 bases between. The CDR3 spells CASSWSGDPSTDTQYF. CDR3 coding DNA: TGCGCCAGCAGCTGGTCAGGGGACCCTAGCACAGATACGCAGTATTTT.

As DNA, the CDR3 is TGTGCCAGCAGCTTAATTCACAGCAACACAGATACGCAGTATTTT. The encoded protein is CASSLIHSNTDTQYF. The J gene is TRBJ2-3, the V gene TRBV11-2; D gene ambiguous. The V end lost 2 bases, the J end lost 2 bases, and 11 bases lay between the germline ends. Germline CDR1 is SGHAT and CDR2 is FQNNGV. The CDR3 runs 15 residues.

The genes are TRBV12-3 or TRBV12-4 and TRBJ2-5; perhaps TRBD1 as D (6 bases). With 6 bases removed from V and 5 bases from J, the gap between germline ends came to 13 bases. The CDR3 sequence is 13 residues long. CDR3 amino acids: CASSRDQGETQYF. CDR3 coding DNA: TGTGCCAGCAGCAGGGACCAGGGGGAGACCCAGTACTTC.

This chain links TRBV5-1 with TRBJ2-5; 8 bases fit TRBD1. J gave up 5 bases and V 3 bases, and 6 bases lay outside the gene matches. From germline, CDR1 is SGHRS and CDR2 YFSETQ. The CDR3 contains 14 residues. Here the CDR3 reads CASSSGQGVETQYF. CDR3 coding DNA: TGCGCCAGCAGCTCAGGACAGGGTGTGGAGACCCAGTACTTC.

This clone was observed a few times. The chain carries TRBV6-2 or TRBV6-3 and TRBJ2-5, with 16 bases fitting TRBD2. This CDR3 is 19 amino acids long. V gave up 6 bases and J gave up 5 bases; unmatched junction bases: 15. CDR1 is MNHEY and CDR2 is SVGEGT in the germline V gene. The CDR3 protein is CASRYQLRGLAGGMETQYF. The CDR3 nucleotides read TGTGCCAGCAGATACCAGCTGCGGGGACTAGCGGGGGGGATGGAGACCCAGTACTTC.

Regarding this clone: The sample contains more than one DNA sequence encoding this CDR3. The chain carries TRBV9 and TRBJ2-7, with TRBD2 matching 9 bases. The trim removed 0 bases at V and 0 bases at J, leaving 1 base unmatched. The CDR3 has 15 residues. Germline V CDR1 and CDR2: SGDLS, YYNGEE. The CDR3 DNA follows: TGTGCCAGCAGCGTAGGAGCGGGGGGCTCCTACGAGCAGTACTTC. This translates into CASSVGAGGSYEQYF.

The chain recombines TRBV6-5 with TRBJ1-5, with D unresolved. The CDR3 has 13 amino acids. The V gene's germline CDR1 is MNHEY and CDR2 SVGAGI. The germline V and J ends were trimmed by 5 bases and 6 bases, with 11 bases remaining between them. The CDR3 sequence is CASSPGSSQPQHF. The DNA for the CDR3 is TGTGCCAGCAGTCCGGGTTCTTCTCAGCCCCAGCATTTT.

The CDR3 nucleotides are TGTGCCAGCAGCCAAGTACAGGGAAGTAACTATGGCTACACCTTC. Amino acids: CASSQVQGSNYGYTF. The chain is built from TRBV14 and TRBJ1-2; D is perhaps TRBD1 (6 bases). Germline V CDR1 and CDR2: SGHDN, FVKESK. The CDR3 has 15 amino acids. V lost 1 base to trimming and J lost 1 base, with 10 bases between them.

This rearrangement joins TRBV29-1 to TRBJ1-6, with TRBD1 matching over 9 bases. This CDR3 region has 15 residues. Germline CDR1 is SQVTM and CDR2 is ANQGSEA. With 4 bases clipped from V and 6 bases from J, the junction kept 7 bases outside the gene matches. DNA for the CDR3: TGCAGCGTTGGAGGCGGGACAGGGAGTAATTCACCCCTCCACTTT. The encoded protein is CSVGGGTGSNSPLHF.

In the case of this clone: The sample carries other DNA sequences with the same CDR3. The chain recombines TRBV6-5 with TRBJ1-1, with no clear D. The CDR3 is made up of 14 amino acids. The V gene's germline CDR1 is MNHEY and CDR2 SVGAGI. V gave up 0 bases and J gave up 1 base, with 6 bases separating them. Written as DNA, the CDR3 is TGTGCCAGCAGTTACTCCAGACAGAACACTGAAGCTTTCTTT. It codes for CASSYSRQNTEAFF.

The chain carries TRBV5-1 and TRBJ1-1; D unresolved. Trimming stripped 2 bases from V and 0 bases from J, with 8 bases between. Germline V gene data show CDR1 as SGHRS and CDR2 as YFSETQ. The CDR3 spans 14 residues. CDR3 loop: CASSLNGLNTEAFF. Here the CDR3 DNA reads TGCGCCAGCAGCTTAAACGGGTTGAACACTGAAGCTTTCTTT.

The J gene is TRBJ2-1, the V gene TRBV28, with D unclear. Germline V gene sequence: CDR1 MDHEN, CDR2 SYDVKM. The CDR3 is 12 amino acids. The V and J ends lost 5 bases and 4 bases respectively, with 6 bases between them. As DNA, the CDR3 is TGTGCCAGCAGTACCTATTACAATGAGCAGTTCTTC. This sequence encodes CASSTYYNEQFF.

The chain links TRBV29-1 to TRBJ2-7; 10 bases are a match to TRBD1. The J segment lost 3 bases and the V segment lost 7 bases, leaving 9 bases of the junction unmatched. Germline CDR1 is SQVTM and CDR2 is ANQGSEA. This CDR3 region has 14 residues. This chain's CDR3 is CSAVGGTGDYEQYF. For the CDR3, the DNA is TGCAGCGCTGTGGGGGGGACAGGGGACTACGAGCAGTACTTC.

This clone was seen a single time. The rearrangement links TRBV5-1 to TRBJ1-1, with TRBD1 identical over 9 bases. Germline CDR1 and CDR2: SGHRS and YFSETQ. The CDR3 runs to 16 residues. V trimming: 4 bases; J trimming: 3 bases; junction bases outside the gene matches: 10. The DNA for the CDR3 is TGCGCCAGCAGCCGATCGACAGGGGGAGTATACACTGAAGCTTTCTTT. Translation gives CASSRSTGGVYTEAFF.

The chain is built from TRBV21-1 and TRBJ1-1; the table assigns TRBD1, which was not confirmed against the DNA. TRBV21-1 is assigned pseudogene status. CDR3 length equals 17 residues. The CDR3: CASSKGGLNRRSTEAFF. The CDR3 DNA reads as TGTGCCAGCAGCAAAGGGGGGCTAAACAGGCGCAGCACTGAAGCTTTCTTT.

J is TRBJ1-2 and V is TRBV6-1; 12 bases map to TRBD1. Germline V gene sequence: CDR1 MNHNS, CDR2 SASEGT. Unmatched junction bases numbered 13, after V lost 0 bases and J lost 5 bases. This CDR3 has 19 amino acids. The CDR3 loop reads CASSEAEGQGATYLYGYTF. Written as DNA, the CDR3 is TGTGCCAGCAGTGAAGCTGAGGGACAGGGGGCAACCTACCTTTATGGCTACACCTTC.

This chain uses TRBV25-1 with TRBJ2-5; TRBD2 agrees at 7 bases. The germline gives CDR1 MGHDK, CDR2 SYGVNS. The trim removed 1 base at V and 4 bases at J, leaving 6 bases unmatched. CDR3 size: 15 residues. The CDR3 sequence is CASSEFGGSGETQYF. CDR3 coding DNA: TGTGCCAGCAGTGAATTCGGGGGGTCGGGAGAGACCCAGTACTTC.